These T cell receptor beta chains were read from a single sample in a study of T cells after yellow fever vaccination. TCRdb reanalysed the 5' RACE reads using MiXCR and keeps one entry per CDR3 protein. The sample has about 180,000 distinct CDR3 sequences; approximately 6.2% are singletons. The sample in question was CD4+ T cells sorted from PBMCs, obtained on the day of the first yellow fever vaccination. These receptors were collected from a man younger than 35 who received the YFV17D yellow fever vaccine. The CDR3 runs from the conserved cysteine through the conserved F or W. The D gene is left open where the match is weak. For some rows the clone size is stated as once, few or many, or as a class when expanded; others skip it.

j_call v_call clone_size d_call cdr3_aa cdr3_nt
TRBJ2-2 TRBV3-1 NA NA CASSQEIATGELFF TGTGCCAGCAGCCAAGAGATCGCTACCGGGGAGCTGTTTTTT
TRBJ2-5 TRBV5-1 many TRBD1 CASSLQGAGETQYF TGCGCCAGCAGCTTGCAGGGGGCAGGTGAGACCCAGTACTTC
TRBJ2-1 TRBV29-1 many NA CSVGDSYNEQFF TGCAGCGTTGGTGACTCCTACAATGAGCAGTTCTTC
TRBJ2-5 TRBV6-1 many TRBD2 CASSESSGGETQYF TGTGCCAGCAGTGAATCGTCGGGGGGAGAGACCCAGTACTTC
TRBJ1-2 TRBV4-3 many NA CASSFRREDGYTF TGCGCCAGCAGCTTCCGCCGGGAGGATGGCTACACCTTC
TRBJ2-3 TRBV28 few TRBD2 CASTLGGGRADTQYF TGTGCCAGCACTCTGGGGGGGGGGAGGGCAGATACGCAGTATTTT
TRBJ1-2 TRBV27 NA TRBD1 CASSFPTGAGGYTF TGTGCCAGCAGTTTTCCGACAGGGGCGGGGGGCTACACCTTC
TRBJ1-2 TRBV19 few NA CATNPSAGPYGYTF TGTGCCACCAACCCGAGCGCGGGACCCTATGGCTACACCTTC
TRBJ1-4 TRBV12-3/TRBV12-4 many NA CASSSWTADNEKLFF TGTGCCAGCAGTTCCTGGACAGCTGATAATGAAAAACTGTTTTTT
TRBJ1-2 TRBV24-1 NA TRBD1 CATTREGQGGYGYTF TGTGCCACCACCCGGGAGGGACAGGGAGGCTATGGCTACACCTTC
TRBJ2-7 TRBV7-2 NA TRBD1 CASSNSGGYEQYF TGTGCCAGCAGCAACTCAGGGGGTTACGAGCAGTACTTC
TRBJ1-1 TRBV19 NA NA CASSIAPIRRTRSTEAFF TGTGCCAGTAGTATAGCCCCTATAAGACGAACTCGAAGCACTGAAGCTTTCTTT
TRBJ1-3 TRBV20-1 many NA CSARERGRGRNTIYF TGCAGTGCTAGAGAGAGGGGCAGGGGTCGAAACACCATATATTTT
TRBJ2-3 TRBV3-1 few TRBD2 CASSLRPLIAGDAADTQYF TGTGCCAGCAGCCTTCGTCCACTCATAGCGGGGGACGCCGCGGATACGCAGTATTTT
TRBJ1-4 TRBV12-3/TRBV12-4 NA NA CASSSPPGEKLFF TGTGCCAGCAGTTCACCGCCGGGTGAAAAACTGTTTTTT
TRBJ2-3 TRBV7-3 NA TRBD2 CDSSLGTSVDADTQYF TGTGACAGCAGCTTAGGGACTAGCGTGGACGCAGATACGCAGTATTTT
TRBJ1-2 TRBV12-3/TRBV12-4 NA NA CASCLGEGLGYTF TGTGCCAGCTGTTTAGGGGAGGGGCTCGGCTACACCTTC
TRBJ1-6 TRBV5-4 few NA CAGTPPGSYNSPLHF TGTGCCGGCACCCCCCCGGGATCCTATAATTCACCCCTCCACTTT
TRBJ2-7 TRBV18 few NA CASSPPGSDEQYF TGTGCCAGCTCACCGCCGGGCTCCGACGAGCAGTACTTC
TRBJ1-2 TRBV5-5 many NA CASSLYHQAPYGYTF TGTGCCAGCAGCTTGTACCACCAAGCCCCCTATGGCTACACCTTC